The clone carrying this TCR beta chain was seen a few times. Original methodology: The authors estimated nucleated cell counts from reference gene primer amplification. Profiling relied on immunoSEQ multiplex PCR, and the TCRdb table lists in-frame clones only, not all of them. V, J and clone size are those of that table, while D and trimming were read from the DNA. The sample has about 100,000 clones, 80% to 95% seen once; the top ten hold 5.7%. The CDR3 consists of 17 residues. Germline lookup yields CDR1 SGHRS and CDR2 YFSETQ. Trimming took 1 base from V and 4 from J, leaving 15 bases between them. This sample is part of a study of blood T cell repertoires in COVID-19. For the study at large: Acute and convalescent COVID-19 specimens originated in the United States, Italy and Spain. Nucleic acid was either cDNA or gDNA, and it came from T cells, B-cell-depleted T cells, or PBMCs.

This sequence joins TRBV5-1 and TRBJ1-6; D may be TRBD1 (6 bases). Sequences were obtained from peripheral blood. This sequence was found in a man between 65 and 85 years old with acute or convalescent COVID-19. DNA for the CDR3: TGCGCCAGCAGCTTGACCCTCGGGACAACTTATAATTCACCCCTCCACTTT. The encoded protein is CASSLTLGTTYNSPLHF.